This T cell receptor beta chain was retrieved from a study of T cell changes during pregnancy in multiple sclerosis. Germline loops: CDR1 SGHRS, CDR2 YFSETQ. The V and J ends lost 6 bases and 2 bases respectively, with 17 bases between them. CDR3 length equals 15 residues. Using immunoSEQ multiplex PCR, the repertoire was profiled, and TCRdb retains in-frame clones only, with some absent. In the table there are 95,000 to 100,000 clones, more than 90% of which are singletons. Sequencing was performed on peripheral blood, taken in the second trimester of pregnancy. The J gene is TRBJ2-5, the V gene TRBV5-1; tentatively, D is TRBD1 (5 bases). This receptor was taken from a female donor with multiple sclerosis, enrolled in a pregnancy study. CDR3 nucleotides: TGCGCCAGCAATAGACAGCCTGGGGCTCAAGAGACCCAGTACTTC. It specifies CASNRQPGAQETQYF.